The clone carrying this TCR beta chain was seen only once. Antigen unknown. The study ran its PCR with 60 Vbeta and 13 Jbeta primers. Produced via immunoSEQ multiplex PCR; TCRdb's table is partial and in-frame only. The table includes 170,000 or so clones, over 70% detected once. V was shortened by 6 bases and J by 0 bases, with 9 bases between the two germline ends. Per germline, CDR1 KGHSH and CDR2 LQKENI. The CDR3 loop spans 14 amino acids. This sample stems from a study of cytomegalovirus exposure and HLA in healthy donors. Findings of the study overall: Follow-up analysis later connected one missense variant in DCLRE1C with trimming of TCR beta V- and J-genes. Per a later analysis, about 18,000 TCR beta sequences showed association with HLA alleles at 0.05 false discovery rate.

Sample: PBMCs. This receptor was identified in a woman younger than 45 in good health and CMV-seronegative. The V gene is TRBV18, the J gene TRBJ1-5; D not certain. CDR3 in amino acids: CASSSGSSNQPQHF. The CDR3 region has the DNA TGTGCCAGCTCGTCGGGGAGTAGCAATCAGCCCCAGCATTTT.